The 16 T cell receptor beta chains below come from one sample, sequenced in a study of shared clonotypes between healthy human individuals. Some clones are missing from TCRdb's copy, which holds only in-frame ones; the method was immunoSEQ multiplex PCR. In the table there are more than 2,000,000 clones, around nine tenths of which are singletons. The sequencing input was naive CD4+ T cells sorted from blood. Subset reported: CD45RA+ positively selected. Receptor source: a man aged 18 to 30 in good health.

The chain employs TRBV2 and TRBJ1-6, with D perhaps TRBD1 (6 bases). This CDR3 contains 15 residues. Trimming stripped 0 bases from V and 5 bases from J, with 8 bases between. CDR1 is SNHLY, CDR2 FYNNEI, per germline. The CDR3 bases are TGTGCCAGCAGTGAAGCGCGACAGGATAATTCACCCCTCCACTTT. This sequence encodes CASSEARQDNSPLHF.

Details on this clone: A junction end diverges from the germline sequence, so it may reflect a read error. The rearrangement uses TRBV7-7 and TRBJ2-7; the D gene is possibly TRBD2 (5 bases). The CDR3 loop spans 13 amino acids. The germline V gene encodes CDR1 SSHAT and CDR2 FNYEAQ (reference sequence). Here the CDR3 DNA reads TGTGCTAGCAGCTTAAAGGTAGGACTGGAGCAGTACTTC. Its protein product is CASSLKVGLEQYF.

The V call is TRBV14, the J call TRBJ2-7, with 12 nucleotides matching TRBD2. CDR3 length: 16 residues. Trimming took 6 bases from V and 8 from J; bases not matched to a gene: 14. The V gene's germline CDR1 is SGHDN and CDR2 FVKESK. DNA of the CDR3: TGTGCCAGCAGTCCAATTGGACTAGCGGGATTAGGCCAGCAGTACTTC. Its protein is CASSPIGLAGLGQQYF.

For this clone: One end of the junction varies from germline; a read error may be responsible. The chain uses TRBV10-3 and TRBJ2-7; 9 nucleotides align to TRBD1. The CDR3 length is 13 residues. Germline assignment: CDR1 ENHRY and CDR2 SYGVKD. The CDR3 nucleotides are TGTGCCATCAGTACCGGGACAGGGCGACAGTTTTTCTTC. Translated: CAISTGTGRQFFF.

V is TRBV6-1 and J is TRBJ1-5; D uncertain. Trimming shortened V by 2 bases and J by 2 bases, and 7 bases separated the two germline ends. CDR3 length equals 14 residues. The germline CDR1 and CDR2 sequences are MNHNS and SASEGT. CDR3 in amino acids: CASSERLGNQPQHF. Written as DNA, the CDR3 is TGTGCCAGCAGTGAACGATTGGGCAATCAGCCCCAGCATTTT.

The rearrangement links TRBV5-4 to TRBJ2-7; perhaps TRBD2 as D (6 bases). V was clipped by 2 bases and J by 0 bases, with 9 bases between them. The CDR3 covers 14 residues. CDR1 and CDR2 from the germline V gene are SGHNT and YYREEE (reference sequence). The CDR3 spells CASSLGGDSYEQYF. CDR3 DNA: TGTGCCAGCAGCTTAGGCGGGGACTCCTACGAGCAGTACTTC.

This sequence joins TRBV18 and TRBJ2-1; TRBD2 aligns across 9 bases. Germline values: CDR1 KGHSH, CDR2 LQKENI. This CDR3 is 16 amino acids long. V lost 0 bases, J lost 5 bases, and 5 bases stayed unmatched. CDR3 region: CASSPPSGGQHNEQFF. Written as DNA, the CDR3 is TGTGCCAGCTCACCACCCAGCGGGGGGCAACACAATGAGCAGTTCTTC. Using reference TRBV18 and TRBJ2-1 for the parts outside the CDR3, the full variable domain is NAGVMQNPRHLVRRRGQEARLRCSPMKGHSHVYWYRQLPEEGLKFMVYLQKENIIDESGMPKERFSAEFPKEGPSILRIQQVVRGDSAAYFCASSPPSGGQHNEQFFGPGTRLTVL.

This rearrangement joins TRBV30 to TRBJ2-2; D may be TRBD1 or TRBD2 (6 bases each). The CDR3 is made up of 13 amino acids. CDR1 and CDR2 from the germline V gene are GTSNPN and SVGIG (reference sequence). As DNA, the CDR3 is TGTGCTTCCGGGGGCACCAACACCGGGGAGCTGTTTTTT. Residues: CASGGTNTGELFF.

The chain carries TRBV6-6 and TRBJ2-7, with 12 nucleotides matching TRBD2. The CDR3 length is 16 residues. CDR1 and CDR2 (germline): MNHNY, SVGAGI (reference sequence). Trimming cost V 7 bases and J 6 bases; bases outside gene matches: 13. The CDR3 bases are TGTGCCAGCAAATCTAGCGGGGGGGCCAAGGGAGGCGAGCAGTACTTC. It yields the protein CASKSSGGAKGGEQYF.

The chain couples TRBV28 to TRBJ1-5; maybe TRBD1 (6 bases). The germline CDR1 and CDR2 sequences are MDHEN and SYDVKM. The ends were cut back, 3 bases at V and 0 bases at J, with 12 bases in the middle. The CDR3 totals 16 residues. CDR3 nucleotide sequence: TGTGCCAGCAGTTTCCCTCAGGGGTATAGCAATCAGCCCCAGCATTTT. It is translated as CASSFPQGYSNQPQHF.

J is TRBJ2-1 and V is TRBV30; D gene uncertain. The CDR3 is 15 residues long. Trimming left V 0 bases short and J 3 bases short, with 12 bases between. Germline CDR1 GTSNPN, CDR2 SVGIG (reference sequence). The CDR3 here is CAWSVGGRNYNEQFF. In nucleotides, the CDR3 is TGTGCCTGGAGTGTAGGTGGAAGGAACTACAATGAGCAGTTCTTC.

The CDR3 reads CAWTKDRLNTGELFF. CDR3 nucleotides: TGTGCCTGGACAAAGGACAGACTCAACACCGGGGAGCTGTTTTTT. The chain carries TRBV30 and TRBJ2-2; a weak D match, TRBD1 (6 bases). Germline CDR1 reads GTSNPN; CDR2 reads SVGIG (reference sequence). Trimming cost V 4 bases and J 2 bases, with 14 bases left between them. The CDR3 is 15 amino acids.

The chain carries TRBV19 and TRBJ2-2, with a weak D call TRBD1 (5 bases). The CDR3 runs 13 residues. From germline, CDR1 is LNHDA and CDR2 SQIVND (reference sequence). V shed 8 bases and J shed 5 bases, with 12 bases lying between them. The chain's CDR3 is CASRRVLTGELFF. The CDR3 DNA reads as TGTGCCAGTCGCAGGGTGCTAACCGGGGAGCTGTTTTTT.

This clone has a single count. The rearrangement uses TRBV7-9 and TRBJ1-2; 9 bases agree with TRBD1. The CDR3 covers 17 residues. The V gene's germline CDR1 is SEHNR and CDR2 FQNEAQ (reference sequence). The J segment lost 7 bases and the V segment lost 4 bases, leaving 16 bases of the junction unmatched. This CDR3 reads CASSSSSLMDRGRGYTF. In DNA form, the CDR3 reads TGTGCCAGCAGCTCCTCTTCTTTAATGGACAGGGGTCGTGGCTACACCTTC.

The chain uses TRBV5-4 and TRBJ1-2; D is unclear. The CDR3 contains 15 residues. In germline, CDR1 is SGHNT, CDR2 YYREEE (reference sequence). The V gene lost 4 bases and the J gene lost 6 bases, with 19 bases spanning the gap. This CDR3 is CASSLPSGNEHGYTF. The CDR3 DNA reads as TGTGCCAGCAGCCTCCCTTCGGGGAATGAGCATGGCTACACCTTC.

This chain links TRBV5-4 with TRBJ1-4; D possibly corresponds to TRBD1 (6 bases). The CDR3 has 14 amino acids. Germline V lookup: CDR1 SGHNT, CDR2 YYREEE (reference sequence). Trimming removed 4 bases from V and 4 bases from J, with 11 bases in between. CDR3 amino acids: CASSGTPGNEKLFF. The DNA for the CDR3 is TGTGCCAGCAGCGGGACACCCGGTAATGAAAAACTGTTTTTT.